This T cell receptor beta chain was observed in a study of radiation and T cells in renal cell carcinoma. Study outcomes and limitations: Baseline intratumoral clonotype presence is unknown without pretreatment biopsies. From baseline, blood top tumor clonotypes peaked at 2 weeks post-radiation.

Remarks on this clone: Its antigen is not known.

Described time point: blood 4 weeks post-SBRT, at nephrectomy. This sample's treatment: 15 Gy SBRT to primary tumor, nephrectomy 4 weeks later. After SBRT, blood was collected at 2 and 4 weeks, plus baseline. Clear cell pathology was present in this patient's renal cell carcinoma. Repertoires were generated with immunoSEQ multiplex PCR, while TCRdb's copy carries only in-frame clones and drops some. The repertoire has 150,000 to 200,000 clones, about 85% of them found once; the top ten carry approximately 10%. The sample in question was blood, obtained from a patient whose treatment included radiotherapy and nephrectomy. The receptor was isolated from a woman aged 45 to 65 with renal cell carcinoma.

The CDR3 protein is CASSYPRGQGNIQYF. For the CDR3, the DNA is TGTGCCAGCAGCTACCCCAGGGGACAGGGCAACATTCAGTACTTC. This sequence joins TRBV6-5 and TRBJ2-4; 9 bases are shared with TRBD1. Trimming took 6 bases from V and 7 from J; bases not matched to a gene: 10. This CDR3 is 15 amino acids long. The germline V gene encodes CDR1 MNHEY and CDR2 SVGAGI.